Below, one T cell receptor beta chain is given with its context. This clonotype was detected ten times or more. Its antigen remains undetermined. The record has no base qualities; no much larger clone is one base away. The data stem from a study of T-cell reconstitution after alpha-beta-depleted transplantation in children (dated by TCRdb to the mid-2010s). With respect to the entire study: Using TCR repertoire profiling, the study quantitatively followed how T-cell immune reconstitution unfolded in children after TCRalphabeta/CD19-depleted allogeneic hematopoietic cell transplantation.

Relative to germline, V is missing 4 bases and J is missing 4 bases, with 10 bases of the junction outside any gene match. The CDR3 contains 17 residues, cysteine and phenylalanine counted. This entry keeps only the CDR3 DNA: 51 bases, framed from base 1. CDR1 and CDR2, per the germline V gene, are MNHEY and SVGAGI. Library prep was done by PCR. Data came from an Illumina HiSeq 2500. TCR libraries were prepared with molecular barcoding, using unique molecular identifiers to normalize TCRbeta repertoire quantification. TCRdb trimmed public reads at Q25 via fastp, called clones via MiXCR and kept in-frame beta chains. CDR3 protein duplicates are merged, each entry listing the most common genes and DNA. The sample yields about 72,000 distinct CDR3 sequences; about 7.3% were counted once. Around 2.6% of the sample is taken by the ten largest.

Material: PBMCs from the stem cell graft donor, obtained from the stem cell graft. The V and J segments used are TRBV6-5 and TRBJ2-7; 13 junctional bases match TRBD2. This TCR was sampled from a human donor who donated a stem cell graft to a child with acute lymphoblastic leukemia. The nucleotide sequence is TGTGCCAGCAGTTTTAAGCCGGGACTAGCGGGATTATACGAGCAGTACTTC. This is translated as CASSFKPGLAGLYEQYF.